The 26 T cell receptor beta chains presented below share a single source sample, sequenced in a study of blood T cell repertoires in COVID-19. The repertoire was sequenced with immunoSEQ multiplex PCR; TCRdb's copy has only in-frame clones and lacks some. Here the sample spans 380,000 or so clones, around 87% being singletons. The sample taken for sequencing was PBMCs or T cells enriched from blood (not recorded which). These receptor sequences come from a young man who had recovered from COVID-19.

CDR3 coding DNA: TGCGCCAGCAGCTTGGTAATTAGTGTTTCCACTGAAGCTTTCTTT. Translating gives CASSLVISVSTEAFF. The rearrangement joins TRBV5-1 to TRBJ1-1, with D unresolved. Between the trimmed V and J ends, which lost 0 bases and 4 bases, there was a span of 13 bases. Germline assignment: CDR1 SGHRS and CDR2 YFSETQ. This CDR3 spans 15 amino acids.

The chain carries TRBV10-3 and TRBJ1-1; D may be TRBD1 (6 bases). The V gene's germline CDR1 is ENHRY and CDR2 SYGVKD. Between the trimmed V and J ends, which lost 5 bases and 0 bases, there was a span of 10 bases. The CDR3 consists of 14 residues. In DNA, the CDR3 is TGTGCCATCAGTACAGGACAGCTGAACACTGAAGCTTTCTTT. It yields the protein CAISTGQLNTEAFF.

The chain recombines TRBV6-6 with TRBJ1-4; TRBD1 aligns across 12 bases. V gave up 5 bases and J gave up 4 bases; unmatched junction bases: 8. Germline assignment: CDR1 MNHNY and CDR2 SVGAGI (reference sequence). The CDR3 runs 17 residues. The CDR3 here is CASSPGTGGSVNEKLFF. As DNA, the CDR3 is TGTGCCAGCAGTCCCGGGACAGGGGGCTCTGTTAATGAAAAACTGTTTTTT.

The V gene is TRBV19, the J gene TRBJ1-2, with a weak D call TRBD1 (6 bases). This CDR3 is built from 15 residues. Germline CDR1 LNHDA, CDR2 SQIVND (reference sequence). V was clipped by 5 bases and J by 1 base, with 14 bases between them. The CDR3 sequence is CASSVDRPLNYGYTF. The CDR3 DNA follows: TGTGCCAGTAGTGTCGACAGGCCCCTTAACTATGGCTACACCTTC.

V is TRBV27 and J is TRBJ2-7; tentatively, D is TRBD2 (6 bases). With 6 bases removed from V and 1 base from J, the gap between germline ends came to 16 bases. The germline gives CDR1 MNHEY, CDR2 SMNVEV (reference sequence). CDR3 length equals 15 residues. The CDR3 DNA is TGTGCCAGCAGGGCCGGGACTGAGGGGTCCTACGAGCAGTACTTC. Translated, it gives CASRAGTEGSYEQYF.

CDR3 sequence (DNA): TGCGCCAGCAGCCAAGATGGGGCCAATTTTCAGCCCCAGCATTTT. Protein sequence: CASSQDGANFQPQHF. The V and J genes are TRBV4-1 and TRBJ1-5; possible D gene TRBD1, 5 bases. This CDR3 comprises 15 residues. Germline loops: CDR1 MGHRA, CDR2 YSYEKL. Trimming took off 0 bases at V and 6 bases at J, with 12 bases between the two ends.

The chain recombines TRBV2 with TRBJ2-1, with TRBD2 as a possible D gene (5 bases). Trimming cost V 2 bases and J 0 bases, with 14 bases left between them. The CDR3 sequence is 17 residues long. Germline CDR1 and CDR2: SNHLY and FYNNEI. CDR3 in amino acids: CASSEYAGSSSYNEQFF. The CDR3 nucleotides read TGTGCCAGCAGTGAATATGCGGGTTCGAGCTCCTACAATGAGCAGTTCTTC.

This clone appeared a few times. CDR3 sequence (DNA): TGTGCCAGCAGTTTCGGGAGGGTTGAGCCCCAGCATTTT. Amino acids: CASSFGRVEPQHF. The chain employs TRBV12-3 or TRBV12-4 and TRBJ1-5; no definite D call. This CDR3 has 13 amino acids. Trimming removed 3 bases from V and 8 bases from J, with 11 bases in between.

The V call is TRBV10-3, the J call TRBJ1-5; weak D call: TRBD1 (6 bases). The length of the CDR3 is 13 residues. V lost 7 bases to trimming and J lost 1 base, with 8 bases between them. Per germline, CDR1 ENHRY and CDR2 SYGVKD. CDR3 loop: CAITDRSNQPQHF. The CDR3, as DNA: TGTGCCATCACGGACAGAAGCAATCAGCCCCAGCATTTT.

This chain connects TRBV6-2 or TRBV6-3 to TRBJ2-2; 10 nucleotides agree with TRBD2. CDR3 size: 17 residues. Germline CDR1 MNHEY, CDR2 SVGEGT. Trimming took 2 bases from V and 0 from J; bases not matched to a gene: 3. CDR3 DNA: TGTGCCAGCAGTTACGGAGCGGGGGGGCCGAACACCGGGGAGCTGTTTTTT. It codes for CASSYGAGGPNTGELFF.

With regard to this clone: The sample contains more than one DNA sequence encoding this CDR3. In DNA, the CDR3 is TGTGCCAGCTCACCACAGGACAGAGGGACTGAAGCTTTCTTT. Its translation is CASSPQDRGTEAFF. The chain has TRBV18 and TRBJ1-1; perhaps TRBD1 as D (6 bases). CDR3 size: 14 residues. V shed 1 base and J shed 5 bases, with 11 bases lying between them. Germline CDR1 KGHSH, CDR2 LQKENI.

V is TRBV30 and J is TRBJ2-3; TRBD1 might be the D (6 bases). CDR3 length: 13 residues. The germline CDR1 and CDR2 sequences are GTSNPN and SVGIG (reference sequence). Deletions cut 5 bases from V and 4 bases from J, with 13 bases between. This CDR3 reads CAWRTVGADTQYF. The CDR3 bases are TGTGCCTGGCGGACAGTGGGCGCAGATACGCAGTATTTT. Using reference TRBV30 and TRBJ2-3 for the parts outside the CDR3, the full variable domain is SQTIHQWPATLVQPVGSPLSLECTVEGTSNPNLYWYRQAAGRGLQLLFYSVGIGQISSEVPQNLSASRPQDRQFILSSKKLLLSDSGFYLCAWRTVGADTQYFGPGTRLTVL.

This chain joins TRBV5-1 and TRBJ2-7; TRBD1 might be the D (6 bases). Trimming took 5 bases from V and 3 from J, leaving 12 bases between them. Germline V gene lookup returns CDR1 SGHRS and CDR2 YFSETQ. The CDR3 runs 13 residues. This CDR3 is CASSSTGNYEQYF. The CDR3 DNA reads TGCGCCAGCAGTTCTACAGGGAACTACGAGCAGTACTTC.

V and J are TRBV7-2 and TRBJ1-6; D is unresolved. The germline gives CDR1 SGHTA, CDR2 FQGNSA. V dropped 7 bases and J dropped 0 bases, with 13 bases sitting between them. The CDR3 is 16 residues long. This CDR3 reads CASTLSLSSYNSPLHF. The DNA for the CDR3 is TGTGCCAGCACCCTCTCCCTGAGCTCCTATAATTCACCCCTCCACTTT.

This clone was seen more than once but under ten times. The chain has TRBV11-2 and TRBJ2-5; D is uncertain. CDR1 SGHAT and CDR2 FQNNGV come from the germline V gene. The CDR3 is 12 residues long. Trimming took 2 bases from V and 4 from J, leaving 5 bases between them. The CDR3 protein is CASSLSGETQYF. The DNA of the CDR3 is TGTGCCAGCAGCTTATCCGGAGAGACCCAGTACTTC.

The V gene is TRBV5-1, the J gene TRBJ1-2, with 8 bases identical to TRBD1. In germline, CDR1 is SGHRS, CDR2 YFSETQ. V dropped 4 bases and J dropped 4; count of bases not matched to a gene: 9. CDR3 size: 15 residues. The CDR3 nucleotides are TGCGCCAGCAGCCCAACGACAGGGGACGGCTATGGCTACACCTTC. Protein product: CASSPTTGDGYGYTF.

This chain uses TRBV9 with TRBJ1-5; no firm D call. Germline CDR1 reads SGDLS; CDR2 reads YYNGEE. V dropped 3 bases and J dropped 9 bases, with 10 bases sitting between them. There are 12 residues in the CDR3. The CDR3 region has the DNA TGTGCCAGCAGCGGTGGTGCGGGGCCCCAGCATTTT. Translating it yields CASSGGAGPQHF.

This clone appeared once. The same CDR3 also results from other DNA sequences found in this sample. The gene calls are TRBV7-9 and TRBJ1-1; D possibly corresponds to TRBD1 (5 bases). V was shortened by 2 bases and J by 4 bases, with 5 bases between the two germline ends. Germline CDR1 SEHNR, CDR2 FQNEAQ (reference sequence). The CDR3 consists of 12 residues. The CDR3 coding sequence is TGTGCCAGCAGCTTAAGGGGCACTGAAGCTTTCTTT. Its translation is CASSLRGTEAFF.

The gene calls are TRBV6-1 and TRBJ1-5, with D tentatively TRBD1 (5 bases). CDR3 length: 16 amino acids. Germline CDR1 is MNHNS and CDR2 is SASEGT. Trimming cost V 0 bases and J 5 bases, with 14 bases left between them. CDR3 bases: TGTGCCAGCAGTGAAGCGATCAGGGATTGGGATCAGCCCCAGCATTTT. Translated, it gives CASSEAIRDWDQPQHF.

The chain joins TRBV6-4 to TRBJ1-1; the D is unclear. V was trimmed by 7 bases and J by 3 bases, leaving 12 bases between them. Looked up from germline, CDR1 is MRHNA and CDR2 is SNTAGT. This CDR3 is 13 amino acids long. The CDR3 loop is CASKPFLDTEAFF. The CDR3 coding sequence is TGTGCCAGCAAGCCCTTTTTAGACACTGAAGCTTTCTTT.

The CDR3 DNA reads TGTGCCAGCAGCTCGAGAGTTACAGGGTCCGAGCAGTACTTC. Encoded protein: CASSSRVTGSEQYF. This chain links TRBV7-2 with TRBJ2-7; D is possibly TRBD1 (6 bases). The CDR3 has 14 residues. The V gene's germline CDR1 is SGHTA and CDR2 FQGNSA. The V end lost 4 bases, the J end lost 6 bases, and 16 bases lay between the germline ends.

The CDR3 loop reads CASSLSGDRGSYEQYF. Here the CDR3 DNA reads TGTGCCAGCAGTTTAAGTGGTGACAGGGGATCCTACGAGCAGTACTTC. The chain uses TRBV6-5 and TRBJ2-7; TRBD1 agrees at 8 bases. Germline CDR1 reads MNHEY; CDR2 reads SVGAGI. The CDR3 length is 16 residues. Trimming removed 4 bases from V and 1 base from J; junction bases left unmatched: 9.

This rearrangement joins TRBV27 to TRBJ2-1; tentative D call: TRBD2 (6 bases). Trimming removed 5 bases at V and 3 bases at J, with 14 bases between. Germline values: CDR1 MNHEY, CDR2 SMNVEV (reference sequence). The CDR3 is 15 residues long. CDR3 protein: CASSRDSSGYNEQFF. The DNA of the CDR3 is TGTGCCAGCAGTCGGGACTCATCGGGCTACAATGAGCAGTTCTTC.

The rearrangement uses TRBV24-1 and TRBJ1-1; D remains ambiguous. The germline gives CDR1 KGHDR, CDR2 SFDVKD. V was shortened by 2 bases and J by 1 base, with 10 bases between the two germline ends. This CDR3 spans 15 amino acids. The CDR3 protein is CATSDSRGGNTEAFF. DNA of the CDR3: TGTGCCACCAGTGATTCAAGAGGAGGGAACACTGAAGCTTTCTTT.

This clone was counted a few times. The chain has TRBV5-1 and TRBJ1-4; 8 bases align to TRBD1. V shed 4 bases, J shed 4 bases, and the junction held 6 bases outside the gene matches. The CDR3 runs to 15 residues. The germline V gene has CDR1 SGHRS and CDR2 YFSETQ. CDR3 in DNA: TGCGCCAGCAGCCCGGGACAGGTTCTTAATGAAAAACTGTTTTTT. The encoded protein is CASSPGQVLNEKLFF.

The V gene is TRBV5-5, the J gene TRBJ2-5, with 10 bases identical to TRBD2. CDR1 and CDR2 (germline): SGHKS, YYEKEE (reference sequence). There are 15 residues in the CDR3. The ends lost 4 bases at V and 10 bases at J; junction bases unmatched: 13. Written as DNA, the CDR3 is TGTGCCAGCAGCGCAGGACTAGCGGCCAAGAGTAACCAGTACTTC. This sequence encodes CASSAGLAAKSNQYF. Full variable domain (missing parts from reference TRBV5-5 and TRBJ2-5): DAGVTQSPTHLIKTRGQQVTLRCSPISGHKSVSWYQQVLGQGPQFIFQYYEKEERGRGNFPDRFSARQFPNYSSELNVNALLLGDSALYLCASSAGLAAKSNQYFGPGTRLLVL.